This T cell receptor (beta chain) was documented in a study of blood T cell repertoires in COVID-19. Clones were sequenced by immunoSEQ multiplex PCR, and TCRdb holds only the in-frame ones, with some missing. The sample includes over 100,000 clones, approximately 90% of them seen just once. With V trimmed by 4 bases and J by 4 bases, 7 bases remained unmatched. Looked up from germline, CDR1 is GTSNPN and CDR2 is SVGIG (reference sequence). The length of the CDR3 is 13 residues. This chain uses TRBV30 with TRBJ2-7; 7 bases map to TRBD2. Material: peripheral blood. The receptor comes from a man in his 60s with COVID-19, enrolled during active disease. The CDR3 loop reads CAWIRKGGYEQYF. The CDR3 nucleotides are TGTGCCTGGATCCGTAAGGGAGGGTACGAGCAGTACTTC.